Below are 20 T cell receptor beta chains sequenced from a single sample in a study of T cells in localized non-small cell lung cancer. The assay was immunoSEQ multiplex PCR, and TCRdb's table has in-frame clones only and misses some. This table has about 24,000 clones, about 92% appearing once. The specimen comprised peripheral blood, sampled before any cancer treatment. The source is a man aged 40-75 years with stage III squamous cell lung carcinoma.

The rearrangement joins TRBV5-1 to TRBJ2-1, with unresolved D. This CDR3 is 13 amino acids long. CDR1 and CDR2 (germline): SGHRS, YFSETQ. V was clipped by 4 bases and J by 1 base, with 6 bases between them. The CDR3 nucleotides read TGCGCCAGCAGCCCAGAGTCCTACAATGAGCAGTTCTTC. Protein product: CASSPESYNEQFF.

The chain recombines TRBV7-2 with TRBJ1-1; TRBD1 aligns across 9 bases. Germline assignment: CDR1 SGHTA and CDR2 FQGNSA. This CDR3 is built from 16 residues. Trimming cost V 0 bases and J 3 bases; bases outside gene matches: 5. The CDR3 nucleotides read TGTGCCAGCAGCTTAGCGGGGACAGGGTTTCACACTGAAGCTTTCTTT. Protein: CASSLAGTGFHTEAFF.

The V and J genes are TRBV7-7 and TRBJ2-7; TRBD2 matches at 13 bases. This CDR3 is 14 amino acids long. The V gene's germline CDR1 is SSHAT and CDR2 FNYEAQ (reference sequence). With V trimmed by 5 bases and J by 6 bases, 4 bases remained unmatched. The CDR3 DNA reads TGTGCCAGCAGCCCCGGACTAGCGGGAGCCGAGCAGTACTTC. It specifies CASSPGLAGAEQYF.

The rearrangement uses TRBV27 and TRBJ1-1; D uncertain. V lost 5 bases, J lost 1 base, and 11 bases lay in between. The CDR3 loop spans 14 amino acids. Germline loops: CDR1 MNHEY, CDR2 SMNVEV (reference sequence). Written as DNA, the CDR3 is TGTGCCAGCAGTCCACAAAAGCCGAACACTGAAGCTTTCTTT. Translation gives CASSPQKPNTEAFF.

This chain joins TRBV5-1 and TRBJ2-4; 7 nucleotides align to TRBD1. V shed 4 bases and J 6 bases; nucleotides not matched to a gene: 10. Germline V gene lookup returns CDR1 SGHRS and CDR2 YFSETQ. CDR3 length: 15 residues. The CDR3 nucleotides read TGCGCCAGCAGCCCGGACAGGCCCGGCGTAAACATTCAGTACTTC. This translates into CASSPDRPGVNIQYF.

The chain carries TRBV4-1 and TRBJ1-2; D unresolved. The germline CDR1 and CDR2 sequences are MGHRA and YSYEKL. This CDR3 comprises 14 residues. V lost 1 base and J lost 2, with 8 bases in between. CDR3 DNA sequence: TGCGCCAGCAGCCAAGTCGGGGAGAACTATGGCTACACCTTC. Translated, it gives CASSQVGENYGYTF.

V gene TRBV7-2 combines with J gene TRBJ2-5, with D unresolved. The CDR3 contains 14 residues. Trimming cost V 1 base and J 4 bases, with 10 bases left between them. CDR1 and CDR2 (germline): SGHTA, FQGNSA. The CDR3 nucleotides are TGTGCCAGCAGCTTAGTGGTCGGTAGAGAGACCCAGTACTTC. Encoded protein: CASSLVVGRETQYF.

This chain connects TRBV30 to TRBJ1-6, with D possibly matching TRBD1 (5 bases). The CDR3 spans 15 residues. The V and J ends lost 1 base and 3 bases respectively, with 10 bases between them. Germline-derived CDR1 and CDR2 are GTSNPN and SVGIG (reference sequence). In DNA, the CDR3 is TGTGCCTGGAGTGGAGGGACCCGCTATAATTCACCCCTCCACTTT. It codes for CAWSGGTRYNSPLHF.

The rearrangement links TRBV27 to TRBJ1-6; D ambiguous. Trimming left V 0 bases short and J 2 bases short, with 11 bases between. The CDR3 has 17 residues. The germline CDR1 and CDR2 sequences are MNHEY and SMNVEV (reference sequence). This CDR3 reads CASSLSMRVTYNSPLHF. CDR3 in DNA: TGTGCCAGCAGTTTATCGATGAGGGTCACCTATAATTCACCCCTCCACTTT.

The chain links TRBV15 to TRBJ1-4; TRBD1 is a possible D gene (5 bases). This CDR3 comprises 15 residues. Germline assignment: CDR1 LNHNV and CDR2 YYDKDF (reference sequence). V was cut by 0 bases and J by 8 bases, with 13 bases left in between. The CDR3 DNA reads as TGTGCCACCAGCAGAGATTTGGGGGGTCGGGAAAAACTGTTTTTT. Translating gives CATSRDLGGREKLFF.

CDR3 in DNA: TGTGCCAGCAGCTTTCGGGACAGGTTGACCACAGATACGCAGTATTTT. Protein sequence: CASSFRDRLTTDTQYF. The chain has TRBV7-2 and TRBJ2-3, with 8 bases that match TRBD1. This CDR3 is 16 amino acids long. V was pared by 3 bases and J by 2 bases, with 7 bases of the junction left unmatched. Germline assignment: CDR1 SGHTA and CDR2 FQGNSA.

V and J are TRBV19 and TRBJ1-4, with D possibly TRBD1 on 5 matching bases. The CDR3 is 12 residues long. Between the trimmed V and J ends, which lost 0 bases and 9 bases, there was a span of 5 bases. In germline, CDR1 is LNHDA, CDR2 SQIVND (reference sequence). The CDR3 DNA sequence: TGTGCCAGTAGTATAGAGGGACAAAAACTGTTTTTT. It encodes CASSIEGQKLFF.

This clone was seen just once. For the CDR3, the DNA is TGTGCCAGCAGTTCCCTGGCGGGGGGCCTCTACGAGCAGTACTTC. Translated, it gives CASSSLAGGLYEQYF. This chain links TRBV27 with TRBJ2-7; 8 bases are a match to TRBD2. V lost 4 bases and J lost 3; bases outside the gene matches: 8. The CDR3 runs 15 residues. Per germline, CDR1 MNHEY and CDR2 SMNVEV (reference sequence).

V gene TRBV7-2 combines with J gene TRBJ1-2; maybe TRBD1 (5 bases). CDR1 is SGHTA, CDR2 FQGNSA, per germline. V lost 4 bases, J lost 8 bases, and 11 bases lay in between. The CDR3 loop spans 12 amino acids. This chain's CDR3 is CASSYSGIGYTF. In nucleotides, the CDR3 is TGTGCCAGCAGCTATTCAGGGATAGGCTACACCTTC.

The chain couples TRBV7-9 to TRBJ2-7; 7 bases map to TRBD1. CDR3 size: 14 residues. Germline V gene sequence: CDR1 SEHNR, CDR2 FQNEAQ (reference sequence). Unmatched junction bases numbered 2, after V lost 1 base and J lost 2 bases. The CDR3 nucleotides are TGTGCCAGCAGCTTAGAAGGGACAGCCTACGAGCAGTACTTC. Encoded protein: CASSLEGTAYEQYF.

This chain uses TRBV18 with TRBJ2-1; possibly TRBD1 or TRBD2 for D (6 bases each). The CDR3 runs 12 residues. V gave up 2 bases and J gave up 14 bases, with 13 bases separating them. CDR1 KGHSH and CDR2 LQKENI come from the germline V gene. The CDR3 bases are TGTGCCAGCTCACCAAGGGGGGCCCCGGAGTTCTTC. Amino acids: CASSPRGAPEFF.

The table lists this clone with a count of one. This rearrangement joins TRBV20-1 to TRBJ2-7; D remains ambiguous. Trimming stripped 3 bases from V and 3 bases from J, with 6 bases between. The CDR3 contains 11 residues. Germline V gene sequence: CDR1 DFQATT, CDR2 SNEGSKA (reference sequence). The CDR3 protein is CSASPRYEQYF. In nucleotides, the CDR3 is TGCAGTGCTAGTCCTCGCTACGAGCAGTACTTC.

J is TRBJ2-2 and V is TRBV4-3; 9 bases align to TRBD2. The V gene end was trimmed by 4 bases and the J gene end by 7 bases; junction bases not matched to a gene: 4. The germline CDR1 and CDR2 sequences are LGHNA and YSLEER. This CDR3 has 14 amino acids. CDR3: CASSRREGVGELFF. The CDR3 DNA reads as TGCGCCAGCAGCCGGCGGGAGGGGGTCGGGGAGCTGTTTTTT.

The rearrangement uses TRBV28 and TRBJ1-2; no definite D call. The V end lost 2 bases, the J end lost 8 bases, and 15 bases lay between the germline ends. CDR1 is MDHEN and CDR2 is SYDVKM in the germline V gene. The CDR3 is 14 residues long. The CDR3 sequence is CASSLTGNLNGYTF. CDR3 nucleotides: TGTGCCAGCAGTTTAACCGGGAACTTAAACGGCTACACCTTC.

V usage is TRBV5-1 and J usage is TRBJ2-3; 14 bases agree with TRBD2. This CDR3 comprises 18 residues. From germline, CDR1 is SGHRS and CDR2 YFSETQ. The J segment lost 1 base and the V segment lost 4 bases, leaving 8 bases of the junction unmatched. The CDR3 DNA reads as TGCGCCAGCAGCCAGGGACTAGCGGGGGTTTCCCGCACAGATACGCAGTATTTT. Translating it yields CASSQGLAGVSRTDTQYF.